This TCR beta chain is drawn from a study of T cell changes during pregnancy in multiple sclerosis. Clones were sequenced by immunoSEQ multiplex PCR, and TCRdb holds only the in-frame ones, with some missing. The sample has under 65,000 clones, nearly 95% seen once; the top ten hold under 0.65%. CDR3 length: 15 amino acids. CDR1 and CDR2 from the germline V gene are SGHAT and FQNNGV. V lost 2 bases, J lost 0 bases, and 11 bases lay in between. This receptor was identified in a female donor with multiple sclerosis, enrolled in a pregnancy study. Sequencing was performed on CD4+ T cells from peripheral blood mononuclear cells, taken in the third trimester of pregnancy. This chain uses TRBV11-2 with TRBJ2-7; D is possibly TRBD2 (5 bases). CDR3 DNA sequence: TGTGCCAGCAGCTTAATAAAGGGAGACTCCTACGAGCAGTACTTC. Translation: CASSLIKGDSYEQYF.